The sample holds a few counts of the clone carrying this T cell receptor (beta chain). Its antigen remains unknown. RNA, once extracted, was reverse transcribed into cDNA for use as the sequencing template. Here immunoSEQ multiplex PCR was the method, and the copy in TCRdb shows in-frame clones only, minus some. The sample has about 180,000 clones, less than 70% seen once. Regarding treatment: oral pan-JAK inhibitor, 5-10 mg twice daily. CD4+ and CD8+ T cells were sorted from PBMCs stained for CD3, CD4 and CD8. Germline CDR1 is SGHDT and CDR2 is YYEEEE. V was pared by 1 base and J by 5 bases, with 1 base between. The CDR3 consists of 11 residues. This entry is derived from a study of CD8+ T cells in alopecia areata. The wider study: Administration of oral tofacitinib to treated patients was at 5 to 10 mg twice daily.

Overall study findings and caveats: Many of the expanded lesional clones endured in scalp and blood while on tofacitinib.

The sequencing used CD8+ T cells sorted from blood, collected at week 24, from a patient treated with tofacitinib. The sequence derives from a human donor with alopecia areata. This sequence joins TRBV5-6 and TRBJ2-1; D is unresolved. Here the CDR3 reads CASSLHNEQFF. The CDR3 DNA reads as TGTGCCAGCAGCTTGCACAATGAGCAGTTCTTC.